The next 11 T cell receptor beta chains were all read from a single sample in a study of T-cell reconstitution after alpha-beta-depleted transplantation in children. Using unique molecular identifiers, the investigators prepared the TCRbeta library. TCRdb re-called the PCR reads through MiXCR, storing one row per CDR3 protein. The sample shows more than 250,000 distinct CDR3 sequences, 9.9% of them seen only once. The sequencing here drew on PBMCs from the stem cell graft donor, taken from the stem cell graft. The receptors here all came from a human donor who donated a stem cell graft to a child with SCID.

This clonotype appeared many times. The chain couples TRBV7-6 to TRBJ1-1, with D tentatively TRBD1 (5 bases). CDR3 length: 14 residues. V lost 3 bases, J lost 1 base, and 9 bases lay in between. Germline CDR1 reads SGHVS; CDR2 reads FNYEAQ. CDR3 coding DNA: TGTGCCAGCAGCTTCCAGGGCAAGAACACTGAAGCTTTCTTT. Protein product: CASSFQGKNTEAFF.

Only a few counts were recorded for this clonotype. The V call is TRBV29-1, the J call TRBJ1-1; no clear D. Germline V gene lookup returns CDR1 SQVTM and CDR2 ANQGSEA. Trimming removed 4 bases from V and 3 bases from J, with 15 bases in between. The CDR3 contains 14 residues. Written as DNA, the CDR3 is TGCAGCGTTGCTCGGGATGTTAGGGACACTGAAGCTTTCTTT. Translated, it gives CSVARDVRDTEAFF.

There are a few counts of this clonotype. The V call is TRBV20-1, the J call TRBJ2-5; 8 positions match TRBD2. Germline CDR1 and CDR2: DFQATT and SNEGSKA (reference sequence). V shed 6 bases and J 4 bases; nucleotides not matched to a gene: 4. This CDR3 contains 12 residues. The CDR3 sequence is CSARGGAETQYF. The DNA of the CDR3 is TGCAGTGCCCGGGGGGGGGCAGAGACCCAGTACTTC.

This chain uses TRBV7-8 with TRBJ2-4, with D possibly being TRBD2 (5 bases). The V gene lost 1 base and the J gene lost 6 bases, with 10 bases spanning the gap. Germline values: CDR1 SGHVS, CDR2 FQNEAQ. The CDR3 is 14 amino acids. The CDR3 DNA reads TGTGCCAGCAGCTTAGGAGGGTATGGAAACATTCAGTACTTC. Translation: CASSLGGYGNIQYF.

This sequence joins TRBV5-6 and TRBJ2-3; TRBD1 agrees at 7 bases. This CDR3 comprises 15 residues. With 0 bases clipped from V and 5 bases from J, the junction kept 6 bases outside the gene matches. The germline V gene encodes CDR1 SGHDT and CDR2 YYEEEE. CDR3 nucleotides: TGTGCCAGCAGCTTGGACAGGGGCCTACTAGATACGCAGTATTTT. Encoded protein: CASSLDRGLLDTQYF.

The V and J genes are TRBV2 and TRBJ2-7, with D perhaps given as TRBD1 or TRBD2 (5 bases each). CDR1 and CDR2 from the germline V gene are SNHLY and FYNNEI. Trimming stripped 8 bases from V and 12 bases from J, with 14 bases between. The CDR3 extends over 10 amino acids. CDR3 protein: CASGGRGAYF. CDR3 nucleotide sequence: TGTGCCAGCGGTGGCCGGGGCGCGTACTTC.

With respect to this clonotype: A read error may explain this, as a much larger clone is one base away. CDR3 DNA sequence: TGTGCCAGCAGGGACATGGCTGTCGGGGAGCTGTTTTTT. Translated: CASRDMAVGELFF. The chain combines TRBV12-3 or TRBV12-4 with TRBJ2-2; D possibly corresponds to TRBD1 (5 bases). V gave up 6 bases and J gave up 7 bases, with 12 bases separating them. The CDR3 runs 13 residues.

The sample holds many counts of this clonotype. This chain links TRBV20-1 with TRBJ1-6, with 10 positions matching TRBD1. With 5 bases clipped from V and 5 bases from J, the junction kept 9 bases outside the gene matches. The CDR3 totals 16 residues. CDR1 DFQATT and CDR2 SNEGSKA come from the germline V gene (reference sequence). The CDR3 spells CSAEGTGDVDNSPLHF. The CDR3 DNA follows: TGCAGTGCTGAGGGGACAGGGGATGTAGATAATTCACCCCTCCACTTT.

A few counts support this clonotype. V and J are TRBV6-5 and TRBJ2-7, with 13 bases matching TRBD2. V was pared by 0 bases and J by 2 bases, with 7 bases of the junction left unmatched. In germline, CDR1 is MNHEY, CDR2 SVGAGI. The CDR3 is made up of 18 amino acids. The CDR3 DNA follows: TGTGCCAGCAGTTACTCAAGGACTAGCGGGGGTGAGACCTACGAGCAGTACTTC. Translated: CASSYSRTSGGETYEQYF.

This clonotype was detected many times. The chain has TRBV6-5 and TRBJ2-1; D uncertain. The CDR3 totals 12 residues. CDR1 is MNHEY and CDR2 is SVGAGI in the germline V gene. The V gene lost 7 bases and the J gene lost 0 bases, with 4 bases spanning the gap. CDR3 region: CASISSYNEQFF. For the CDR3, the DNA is TGTGCCAGCATTAGCTCCTACAATGAGCAGTTCTTC.

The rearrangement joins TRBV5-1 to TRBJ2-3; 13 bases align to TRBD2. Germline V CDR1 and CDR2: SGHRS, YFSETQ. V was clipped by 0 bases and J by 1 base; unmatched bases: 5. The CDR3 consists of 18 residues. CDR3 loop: CASSLELAGGRGTDTQYF. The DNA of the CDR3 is TGCGCCAGCAGCTTGGAACTAGCGGGGGGGCGTGGCACAGATACGCAGTATTTT.